The next 17 T cell receptor beta chains were all read from a single sample in a study of control samples from healthy donors and cancer patients. Generated by immunoSEQ multiplex PCR, the TCRdb table keeps only in-frame clones and is missing some. The sample records more than 100,000 clones, 75% to 95% being singletons. The specimen was blood. The receptors come from a man younger than 30 in good health.

V usage is TRBV7-3 and J usage is TRBJ1-1, with a weak D call TRBD1 (6 bases). V was clipped by 4 bases and J by 3 bases, with 18 bases between them. Germline V CDR1 and CDR2: SGHTA, FQGTGA. The CDR3 length is 16 residues. In nucleotides, the CDR3 is TGTGCCAGCAGCTCGTCTCCTCCCGGACAGTACACTGAAGCTTTCTTT. Its translation is CASSSSPPGQYTEAFF.

This chain joins TRBV29-1 and TRBJ1-1; D ambiguous. This CDR3 contains 14 residues. The germline CDR1 and CDR2 sequences are SQVTM and ANQGSEA. Trimming took off 5 bases at V and 0 bases at J, with 13 bases between the two ends. The chain's CDR3 is CSVSWTELNTEAFF. The CDR3 nucleotides read TGCAGCGTTTCCTGGACGGAATTGAACACTGAAGCTTTCTTT. The full variable domain, in which reference TRBV29-1 and TRBJ1-1 provide the parts outside the CDR3, is SAVISQKPSRDICQRGTSLTIQCQVDSQVTMMFWYRQQPGQSLTLIATANQGSEATYESGFVIDKFPISRPNLTFSTLTVSNMSPEDSSIYLCSVSWTELNTEAFFGQGTRLTVV.

V is TRBV6-4 and J is TRBJ1-2, with 11 bases fitting TRBD1. CDR3 length equals 14 residues. Germline lookup yields CDR1 MRHNA and CDR2 SNTAGT. V shed 8 bases, J shed 4 bases, and the junction held 6 bases outside the gene matches. The CDR3: CASGPGTGGYGYTF. DNA of the CDR3: TGTGCCAGCGGACCCGGGACAGGGGGCTATGGCTACACCTTC.

The chain recombines TRBV18 with TRBJ1-1, with unresolved D. The CDR3 length is 17 residues. Germline loops: CDR1 KGHSH, CDR2 LQKENI. V dropped 2 bases and J dropped 4 bases, with 20 bases sitting between them. The CDR3 spells CASSPEWRVLSRTEAFF. DNA of the CDR3: TGTGCCAGCTCACCAGAATGGAGGGTATTGTCTCGCACTGAAGCTTTCTTT.

The chain couples TRBV27 to TRBJ2-1; 9 bases fit TRBD1. The CDR3 spans 12 residues. CDR1 is MNHEY, CDR2 SMNVEV, per germline (reference sequence). The V and J ends lost 6 bases and 6 bases, in that order; junction bases with no gene match: 0. The CDR3 reads CASRTGGNEQFF. The CDR3 nucleotides read TGTGCCAGCAGGACAGGGGGCAATGAGCAGTTCTTC.

J is TRBJ1-5 and V is TRBV6-5; no clear D gene. V was pared by 5 bases and J by 5 bases, with 10 bases between. Germline V gene sequence: CDR1 MNHEY, CDR2 SVGAGI. The CDR3 is 13 residues long. The chain's CDR3 is CASSRDEYQPQHF. The CDR3, as DNA: TGTGCCAGCAGTCGCGACGAGTATCAGCCCCAGCATTTT.

The chain joins TRBV9 to TRBJ2-1; possible D gene TRBD2, 5 bases. The CDR3 is 15 amino acids. Deletions cut 3 bases from V and 0 bases from J, with 10 bases between. CDR1 and CDR2 from the germline V gene are SGDLS and YYNGEE. The CDR3 is CASSATGFSYNEQFF. CDR3 nucleotides: TGTGCCAGCAGCGCAACGGGGTTCTCCTACAATGAGCAGTTCTTC.

This sequence joins TRBV27 and TRBJ1-5, with D uncertain. Trimming removed 0 bases from V and 0 bases from J, with 6 bases in between. The CDR3 spans 15 residues. In germline, CDR1 is MNHEY, CDR2 SMNVEV (reference sequence). This CDR3 reads CASSLSSSSNQPQHF. The CDR3, as DNA: TGTGCCAGCAGTTTATCGAGTAGTAGCAATCAGCCCCAGCATTTT.

The CDR3 sequence: CASSFGGELAKNIQYF. As DNA, the CDR3 is TGTGCCAGCTCATTCGGTGGGGAACTAGCCAAAAACATTCAGTACTTC. The chain carries TRBV18 and TRBJ2-4; D remains ambiguous. Germline V CDR1 and CDR2: KGHSH, LQKENI. This CDR3 spans 16 amino acids. V was shortened by 5 bases and J by 0 bases, with 14 bases between the two germline ends.

V is TRBV19 and J is TRBJ2-7; 8 nucleotides align to TRBD1. V shed 10 bases and J 3 bases; nucleotides not matched to a gene: 11. The CDR3 runs to 14 residues. The germline V gene encodes CDR1 LNHDA and CDR2 SQIVND (reference sequence). The CDR3 DNA reads TGTGCCACCTCGATCGACAGGGGAGACTACGAGCAGTACTTC. It translates to CATSIDRGDYEQYF.

This chain uses TRBV9 with TRBJ2-7; 7 bases fit TRBD1. The trim removed 2 bases at V and 0 bases at J, leaving 5 bases unmatched. CDR3 size: 15 residues. Germline CDR1 SGDLS, CDR2 YYNGEE. CDR3 in DNA: TGTGCCAGCAGCGTCTCGACAGGGAGCTCCTACGAGCAGTACTTC. Amino acids: CASSVSTGSSYEQYF.

This chain connects TRBV6-5 to TRBJ1-1; 7 nucleotides align to TRBD1. Germline V gene data show CDR1 as MNHEY and CDR2 as SVGAGI. The CDR3 contains 13 residues. The V and J ends lost 8 bases and 3 bases, in that order; junction bases with no gene match: 6. CDR3 nucleotide sequence: TGTGCCAGCCACAGGGGAACGCACACTGAAGCTTTCTTT. Protein product: CASHRGTHTEAFF.

The chain uses TRBV29-1 and TRBJ2-1; 10 nucleotides agree with TRBD2. V trimming: 4 bases; J trimming: 0 bases; junction bases outside the gene matches: 3. The CDR3 spans 15 residues. Germline V gene data show CDR1 as SQVTM and CDR2 as ANQGSEA. CDR3 in amino acids: CSVVSSGSSYNEQFF. In DNA, the CDR3 is TGCAGCGTTGTGTCTAGCGGGAGCTCCTACAATGAGCAGTTCTTC.

The chain employs TRBV18 and TRBJ1-6; 7 bases are shared with TRBD1. The CDR3 is made up of 14 amino acids. J gave up 9 bases and V 6 bases, and 8 bases lay outside the gene matches. Germline V gives CDR1 KGHSH, CDR2 LQKENI. CDR3 amino acids: CASSPTGEGSPLHF. CDR3 coding DNA: TGTGCCAGCTCGCCCACAGGGGAGGGTTCACCCCTCCACTTT.

V gene TRBV18 combines with J gene TRBJ2-5, with 9 bases matching TRBD2. V lost 3 bases to trimming and J lost 2 bases; unmatched junction nucleotides: 7. The CDR3 runs 16 residues. Germline V gene sequence: CDR1 KGHSH, CDR2 LQKENI. The CDR3: CASSPRRGGPQETQYF. DNA for the CDR3: TGTGCCAGCTCACCTCGGCGGGGGGGCCCTCAAGAGACCCAGTACTTC.

This chain connects TRBV29-1 to TRBJ1-2; weak D call: TRBD1 (6 bases). Germline V gives CDR1 SQVTM, CDR2 ANQGSEA. The CDR3 length is 15 residues. V was shortened by 3 bases and J by 4 bases, with 18 bases between the two germline ends. The CDR3 loop is CSVESAGRGLYGYTF. The CDR3 DNA reads as TGCAGCGTTGAGAGCGCGGGCAGGGGACTCTATGGCTACACCTTC.

The chain is built from TRBV6-5 and TRBJ1-2; possibly TRBD1 for D (6 bases). V was pared by 6 bases and J by 6 bases, with 14 bases between. CDR1 MNHEY and CDR2 SVGAGI come from the germline V gene. CDR3 length: 13 residues. The DNA for the CDR3 is TGTGCCAGCAGCCGGACAGCCCAGGATGGCTACACCTTC. Amino acids: CASSRTAQDGYTF.